These T cell receptor beta chains were read from a single sample in a study of OX40 agonist ivuxolimab in advanced cancers. The assay was immunoSEQ multiplex PCR, and TCRdb's table has in-frame clones only and misses some. The sample holds tens of thousands of clones, 65% to 85% seen once. The sequencing here drew on CD4+ or CD8+ T cells sorted from blood, taken in a trial of the OX40 agonist ivuxolimab. The receptors were sampled from an adult with an advanced solid tumor such as melanoma, head and neck, liver or kidney cancer. The conserved cysteine and the conserved F or W are not part of the CDR3 here. Each record gives: V gene, J gene, CDR3 protein.

>TRBV5-1|TRBJ2-5
ASSLDRGQETQY
>TRBV6-1|TRBJ1-6
ASSDPYNSPLH
>TRBV6-1|TRBJ2-4
ASMGTGLAKNIQY
>TRBV2|TRBJ2-5
ASSGWETQY
>TRBV6-1|TRBJ2-7
ASSERQGGIYEQY
>TRBV7-9|TRBJ2-1
ASSPMGAGQF
>TRBV6-1|TRBJ1-1
ASSPGGVGTEAF
>TRBV5-4|TRBJ2-1
ASSLGLAGGPRNEQF
>TRBV6-1|TRBJ1-1
ASSVHSKADTEAF
>TRBV5-1|TRBJ1-1
ASSLDGRGGTEAF
>TRBV7-2|TRBJ2-1
ASSETGTSIYEQF
>TRBV19|TRBJ2-7
ASSIRRGPYEQY
>TRBV19|TRBJ1-6
ASSTYGTALNSPLH
>TRBV5-1|TRBJ1-1
ASSLYENRQNTEAF
>TRBV6-6|TRBJ2-7
ASSDSLYEQY
>TRBV7-2|TRBJ1-1
ASSFDGGGTEAF
>TRBV5-1|TRBJ1-1
ASSLNSGNTEAF
>TRBV6-1|TRBJ2-1
ASLRSGIEQF
>TRBV7-8|TRBJ2-5
ASSLFQGQETQY
>TRBV18|TRBJ2-2
ASSPQRDGELF
>TRBV5-1|TRBJ2-1
ASSLGSGRGNEQF
>TRBV6-5|TRBJ1-1
ASSYGDSPTEAF
>TRBV7-9|TRBJ1-4
ASSSTEGEKLF
>TRBV7-6|TRBJ1-6
ASSYGITGSPLH
>TRBV27|TRBJ2-6
ATGQGAVGANVLT